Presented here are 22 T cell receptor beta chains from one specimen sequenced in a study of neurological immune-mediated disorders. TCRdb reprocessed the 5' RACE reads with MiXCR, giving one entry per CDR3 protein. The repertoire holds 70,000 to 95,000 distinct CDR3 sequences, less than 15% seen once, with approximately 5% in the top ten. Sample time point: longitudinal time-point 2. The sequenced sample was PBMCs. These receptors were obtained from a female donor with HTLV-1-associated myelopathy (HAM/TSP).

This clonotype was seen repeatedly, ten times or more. CDR3: CAISGLGVSYEQYF. DNA for the CDR3: TGTGCCATCAGTGGATTAGGAGTTTCCTACGAGCAGTACTTC. The rearrangement joins TRBV10-3 to TRBJ2-7; D remains unclear. V was pared by 4 bases and J by 1 base, with 11 bases between. This CDR3 region has 14 residues. From germline, CDR1 is ENHRY and CDR2 SYGVKD.

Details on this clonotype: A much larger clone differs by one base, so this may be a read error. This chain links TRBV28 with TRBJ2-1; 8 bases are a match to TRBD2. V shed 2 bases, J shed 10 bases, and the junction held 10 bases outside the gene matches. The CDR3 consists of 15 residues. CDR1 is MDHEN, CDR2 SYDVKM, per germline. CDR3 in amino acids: CASSLRGAGGDEQFF. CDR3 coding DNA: TGTGCCAGCAGTTTAAGAGGTGCGGGGGGAGACGAGCAGTTCTTC.

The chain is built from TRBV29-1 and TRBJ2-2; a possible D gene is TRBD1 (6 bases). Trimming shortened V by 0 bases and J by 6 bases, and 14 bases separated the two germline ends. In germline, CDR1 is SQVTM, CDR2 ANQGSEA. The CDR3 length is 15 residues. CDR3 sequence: CSVEELMGAPGELFF. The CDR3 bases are TGCAGCGTTGAAGAGTTGATGGGGGCCCCCGGGGAGCTGTTTTTT.

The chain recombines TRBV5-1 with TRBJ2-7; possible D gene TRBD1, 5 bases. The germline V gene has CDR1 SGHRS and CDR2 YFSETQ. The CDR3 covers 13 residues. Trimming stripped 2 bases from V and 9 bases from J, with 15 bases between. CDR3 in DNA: TGCGCCAGCAGCTTAAAGGACGGCCAGGGGCAGTACTTC. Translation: CASSLKDGQGQYF. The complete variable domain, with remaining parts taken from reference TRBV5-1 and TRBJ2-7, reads KAGVTQTPRYLIKTRGQQVTLSCSPISGHRSVSWYQQTPGQGLQFLFEYFSETQRNKGNFPGRFSGRQFSNSRSEMNVSTLELGDSALYLCASSLKDGQGQYFGPGTRLTVT.

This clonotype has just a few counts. Here the CDR3 DNA reads TGTGCCAGCAGTGGGGATCAATTACAAGAGACCCAGTACTTC. Residues: CASSGDQLQETQYF. The rearrangement joins TRBV12-3 or TRBV12-4 to TRBJ2-5; D unresolved. CDR3 size: 14 residues. Trimming left V 5 bases short and J 2 bases short, with 12 bases between.

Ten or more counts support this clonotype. This chain's CDR3 is CSARAGYTDTQYF. CDR3 coding DNA: TGCAGTGCTAGAGCGGGGTATACAGATACGCAGTATTTT. J is TRBJ2-3 and V is TRBV20-1; a possible D gene is TRBD2 (5 bases). CDR3 size: 13 residues. V was clipped by 1 base and J by 3 bases, with 8 bases between them. Germline assignment: CDR1 DFQATT and CDR2 SNEGSKA (reference sequence).

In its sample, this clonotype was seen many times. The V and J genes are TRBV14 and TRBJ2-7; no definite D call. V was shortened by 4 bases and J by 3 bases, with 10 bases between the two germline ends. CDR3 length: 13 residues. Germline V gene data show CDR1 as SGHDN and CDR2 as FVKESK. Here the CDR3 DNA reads TGTGCCAGCAGCCCTCGCAGAGACTACGAGCAGTACTTC. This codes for CASSPRRDYEQYF.

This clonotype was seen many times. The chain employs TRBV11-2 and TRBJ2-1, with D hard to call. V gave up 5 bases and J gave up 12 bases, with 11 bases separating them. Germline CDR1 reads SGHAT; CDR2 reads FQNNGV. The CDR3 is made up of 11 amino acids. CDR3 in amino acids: CASSSDRLQFF. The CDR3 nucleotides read TGTGCCAGCAGCAGCGACCGTTTGCAGTTCTTC.

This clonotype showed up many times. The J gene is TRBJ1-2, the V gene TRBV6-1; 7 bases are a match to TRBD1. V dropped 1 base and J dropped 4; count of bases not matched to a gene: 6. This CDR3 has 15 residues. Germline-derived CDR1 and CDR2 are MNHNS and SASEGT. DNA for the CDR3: TGTGCCAGCAGTGAAGTGGGTCGGGACAGCTATGGCTACACCTTC. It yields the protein CASSEVGRDSYGYTF.

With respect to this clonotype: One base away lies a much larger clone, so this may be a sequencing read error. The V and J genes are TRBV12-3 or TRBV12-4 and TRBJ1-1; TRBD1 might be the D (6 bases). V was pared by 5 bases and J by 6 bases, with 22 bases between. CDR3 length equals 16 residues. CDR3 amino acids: CASSPPAAGANSEAFF. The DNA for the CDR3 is TGTGCCAGCAGTCCTCCCGCCGCAGGGGCAAACTCTGAAGCTTTCTTT.

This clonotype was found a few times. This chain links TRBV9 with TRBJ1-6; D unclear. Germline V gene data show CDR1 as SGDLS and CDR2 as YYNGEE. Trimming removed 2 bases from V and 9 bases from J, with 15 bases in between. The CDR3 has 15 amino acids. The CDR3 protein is CASSVNAATGSPLHF. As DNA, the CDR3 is TGTGCCAGCAGCGTTAACGCCGCTACGGGTTCACCCCTCCACTTT.

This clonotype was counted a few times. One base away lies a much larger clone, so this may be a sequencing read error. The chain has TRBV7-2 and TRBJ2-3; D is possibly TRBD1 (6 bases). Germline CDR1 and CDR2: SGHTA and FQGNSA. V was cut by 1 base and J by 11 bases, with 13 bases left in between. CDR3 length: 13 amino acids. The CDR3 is CASSLVGVGQQYF. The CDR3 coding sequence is TGTGCCAGCAGCTTAGTTGGAGTGGGACAGCAGTATTTT.

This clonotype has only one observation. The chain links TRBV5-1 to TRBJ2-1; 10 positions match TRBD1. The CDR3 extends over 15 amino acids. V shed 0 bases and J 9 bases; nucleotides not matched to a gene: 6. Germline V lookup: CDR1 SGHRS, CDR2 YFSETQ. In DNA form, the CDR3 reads TGCGCCAGCAGCTTGGACCCGGGACAGGGGTCTGAGCAGTTCTTC. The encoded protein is CASSLDPGQGSEQFF.

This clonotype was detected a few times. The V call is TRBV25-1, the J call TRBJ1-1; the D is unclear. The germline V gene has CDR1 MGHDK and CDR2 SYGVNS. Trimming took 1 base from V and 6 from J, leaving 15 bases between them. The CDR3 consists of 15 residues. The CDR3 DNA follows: TGTGCCAGCAGTGAATGGAAGGGTAGGGTCGCTGAAGCTTTCTTT. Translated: CASSEWKGRVAEAFF. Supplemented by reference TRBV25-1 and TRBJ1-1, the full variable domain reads EADIYQTPRYLVIGTGKKITLECSQTMGHDKMYWYQQDPGMELHLIHYSYGVNSTEKGDLSSESTVSRIRTEHFPLTLESARPSHTSQYLCASSEWKGRVAEAFFGQGTRLTVV.

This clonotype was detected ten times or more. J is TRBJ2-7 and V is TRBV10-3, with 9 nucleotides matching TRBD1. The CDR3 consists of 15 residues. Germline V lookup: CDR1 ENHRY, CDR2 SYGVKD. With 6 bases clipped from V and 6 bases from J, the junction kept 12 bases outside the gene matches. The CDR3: CAIRVPGQGQSEQYF. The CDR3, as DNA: TGTGCCATCAGGGTTCCGGGACAGGGTCAATCCGAGCAGTACTTC.

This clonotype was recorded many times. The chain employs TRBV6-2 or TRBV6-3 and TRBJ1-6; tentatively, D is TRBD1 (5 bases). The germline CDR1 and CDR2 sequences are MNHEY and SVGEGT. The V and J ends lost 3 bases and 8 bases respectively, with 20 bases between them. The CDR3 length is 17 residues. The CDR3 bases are TGTGCCAGCAGTTATGAGATGACAGTTCTTGGACATTCACCCCTCCACTTT. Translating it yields CASSYEMTVLGHSPLHF.

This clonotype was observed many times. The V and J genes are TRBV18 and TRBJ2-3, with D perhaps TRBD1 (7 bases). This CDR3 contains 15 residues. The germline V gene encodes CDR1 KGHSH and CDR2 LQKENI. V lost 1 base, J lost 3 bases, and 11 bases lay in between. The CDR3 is CASSPQQGRTDTQYF. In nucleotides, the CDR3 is TGTGCCAGCTCACCACAACAGGGGAGGACAGATACGCAGTATTTT.

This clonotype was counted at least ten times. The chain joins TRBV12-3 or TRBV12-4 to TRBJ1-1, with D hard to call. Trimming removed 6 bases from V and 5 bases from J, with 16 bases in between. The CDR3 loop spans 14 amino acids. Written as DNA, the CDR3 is TGTGCCAGCAGCCGGTTTTTAGACGGGACTGAAGCTTTCTTT. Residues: CASSRFLDGTEAFF.

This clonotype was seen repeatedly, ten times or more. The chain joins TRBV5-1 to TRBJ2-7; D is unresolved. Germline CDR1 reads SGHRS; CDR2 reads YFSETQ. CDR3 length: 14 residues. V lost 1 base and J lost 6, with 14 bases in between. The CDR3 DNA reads TGCGCCAGCAGCTTGAGTCAACCACCTTCCGAGCAGTACTTC. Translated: CASSLSQPPSEQYF.

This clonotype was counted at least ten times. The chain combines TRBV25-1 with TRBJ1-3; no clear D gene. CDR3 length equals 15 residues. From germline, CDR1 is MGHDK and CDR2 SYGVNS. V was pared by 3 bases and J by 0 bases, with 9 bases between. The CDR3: CASSDDGSSGNTIYF. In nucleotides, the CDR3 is TGTGCCAGCAGTGATGACGGGAGCTCTGGAAACACCATATATTTT.

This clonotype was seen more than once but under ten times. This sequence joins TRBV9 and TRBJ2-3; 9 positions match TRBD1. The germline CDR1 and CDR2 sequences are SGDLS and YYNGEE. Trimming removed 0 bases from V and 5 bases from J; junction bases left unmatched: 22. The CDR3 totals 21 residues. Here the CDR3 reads CASSVGPWTGVHGSLGDTQYF. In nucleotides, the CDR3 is TGTGCCAGCAGCGTAGGCCCCTGGACAGGGGTTCATGGTTCTCTTGGAGATACGCAGTATTTT.

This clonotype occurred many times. The DNA for the CDR3 is TGCGCCAGCAGCCAACCCAGGGGCTACGAGCAGTACTTC. Protein sequence: CASSQPRGYEQYF. The chain links TRBV4-1 to TRBJ2-7, with D tentatively TRBD1 (6 bases). The CDR3 runs to 13 residues. Per germline, CDR1 MGHRA and CDR2 YSYEKL. The ends were cut back, 2 bases at V and 3 bases at J, with 8 bases in the middle.